The 20 T cell receptor beta chains below were found in one sample sequenced in a study of graft-versus-host responses after intestinal transplantation. Repertoires were generated with immunoSEQ multiplex PCR, while TCRdb's copy carries only in-frame clones and drops some. The table shows approximately 90,000 clones, with around 92% occurring only once. Their recognized antigens are unknown. This material consisted of unstimulated CD8+ T cells sorted from spleen or lymph node cells, taken before transplant. These receptors all come from a human donor who was the organ donor for an intestinal transplant.

The chain combines TRBV6-6 with TRBJ2-5; perhaps TRBD2 as D (5 bases). The germline CDR1 and CDR2 sequences are MNHNY and SVGAGI (reference sequence). The CDR3 totals 13 residues. Trimming stripped 6 bases from V and 5 bases from J, with 13 bases between. CDR3 sequence reads: CASSNNWEETQYF. CDR3 bases: TGTGCCAGCAGCAATAACTGGGAGGAGACCCAGTACTTC.

To note about this clone: The sample contains more than one DNA sequence encoding this CDR3. This chain joins TRBV28 and TRBJ2-5; tentative D call: TRBD2 (6 bases). Germline loops: CDR1 MDHEN, CDR2 SYDVKM. Trimming left V 3 bases short and J 4 bases short, with 9 bases between. The CDR3 consists of 13 residues. CDR3 nucleotide sequence: TGTGCCAGCAGTTTGGTGCGGGGAGAGACCCAGTACTTC. Protein product: CASSLVRGETQYF.

J is TRBJ2-2 and V is TRBV18; maybe TRBD1 (6 bases). The germline CDR1 and CDR2 sequences are KGHSH and LQKENI. The CDR3 has 16 amino acids. The ends were cut back, 2 bases at V and 1 base at J, with 11 bases in the middle. DNA of the CDR3: TGTGCCAGCTCACCAAGGGGGACACAGAACACCGGGGAGCTGTTTTTT. It codes for CASSPRGTQNTGELFF. The variable domain in full, completed from reference TRBV18 and TRBJ2-2, reads NAGVMQNPRHLVRRRGQEARLRCSPMKGHSHVYWYRQLPEEGLKFMVYLQKENIIDESGMPKERFSAEFPKEGPSILRIQQVVRGDSAAYFCASSPRGTQNTGELFFGEGSRLTVL.

V and J are TRBV4-2 and TRBJ2-3, with a possible D match to TRBD2 (5 bases). This CDR3 is 16 amino acids long. Per the germline V gene, CDR1 is LGHNA and CDR2 is YNFKEQ. V was trimmed by 0 bases and J by 4 bases, leaving 14 bases between them. In nucleotides, the CDR3 is TGTGCCAGCAGCCAAGAAGTTGGCGGGTTCGCAGATACGCAGTATTTT. Translation: CASSQEVGGFADTQYF.

J is TRBJ1-2 and V is TRBV2; 7 positions agree with TRBD1. The junction had 15 bases not matched to a gene; V was cut back by 6 bases and J by 5 bases. This CDR3 spans 16 amino acids. Germline loops: CDR1 SNHLY, CDR2 FYNNEI. The CDR3 nucleotides are TGTGCCAGCAGCCCGGCCGGGACAGACTACGCTTATGGCTACACCTTC. It encodes CASSPAGTDYAYGYTF.

The chain couples TRBV6-1 to TRBJ1-1; perhaps TRBD1 as D (6 bases). Germline V gene sequence: CDR1 MNHNS, CDR2 SASEGT. The CDR3 spans 13 residues. The germline V and J ends were trimmed by 0 bases and 11 bases, with 13 bases remaining between them. In nucleotides, the CDR3 is TGTGCCAGCAGTGAAGCGGGGGGGCGGGTCGCTTTCTTT. Amino acid sequence: CASSEAGGRVAFF.

CDR3 DNA sequence: TGTGCCAGCAGCCCAGGGACAGGGATCTTTCGCGAGCAGTACTTC. Encoded protein: CASSPGTGIFREQYF. The chain couples TRBV6-1 to TRBJ2-7; 9 bases align to TRBD1. CDR1 is MNHNS and CDR2 is SASEGT in the germline V gene. The CDR3 totals 15 residues. V trimming: 6 bases; J trimming: 6 bases; junction bases outside the gene matches: 12.

The chain carries TRBV9 and TRBJ2-1; D might be TRBD2 (7 bases). The germline CDR1 and CDR2 sequences are SGDLS and YYNGEE. V lost 6 bases to trimming and J lost 4 bases, with 17 bases between them. The CDR3 runs to 15 residues. This chain's CDR3 is CASNKGGGDYNEQFF. As DNA, the CDR3 is TGTGCCAGCAACAAGGGGGGGGGCGATTACAATGAGCAGTTCTTC.

The chain couples TRBV4-1 to TRBJ2-7, with 12 bases identical to TRBD2. V shed 3 bases, J shed 4 bases, and the junction held 4 bases outside the gene matches. CDR3 size: 15 residues. Per the germline V gene, CDR1 is MGHRA and CDR2 is YSYEKL. The CDR3 spells CASSHTGTSGYEQYF. The CDR3 DNA is TGCGCCAGCAGCCATACCGGGACTAGCGGGTACGAGCAGTACTTC.

This clone appeared once. The CDR3 DNA sequence: TGTGCCAGCAGTTACGGACAGGGTGGGGTGAGGACGCAGTATTTT. It translates to CASSYGQGGVRTQYF. V usage is TRBV27 and J usage is TRBJ2-3; 8 nucleotides agree with TRBD1. V was clipped by 4 bases and J by 9 bases; unmatched bases: 12. The CDR3 has 15 residues. Germline loops: CDR1 MNHEY, CDR2 SMNVEV (reference sequence).

The chain combines TRBV18 with TRBJ2-3; D might be TRBD1 (6 bases). Germline V CDR1 and CDR2: KGHSH, LQKENI. The CDR3 covers 16 residues. Trimming left V 4 bases short and J 2 bases short, with 16 bases between. The chain's CDR3 is CASSLTAGVPTDTQYF. CDR3 DNA sequence: TGTGCCAGCTCACTTACCGCAGGGGTCCCCACAGATACGCAGTATTTT.

This rearrangement joins TRBV12-2 to TRBJ1-5; the D call of TRBD1 is as the table states it, not checked on the DNA. TRBV12-2 is a pseudogene locus. This CDR3 has 16 amino acids. CDR3 region: CASRPMDSASNQPQHF. DNA of the CDR3: TGTGCAAGTCGCCCAATGGACAGCGCTAGCAATCAGCCCCAGCATTTT.

The V call is TRBV15, the J call TRBJ1-1, with D perhaps TRBD1 (6 bases). The CDR3 is 15 residues long. The V gene lost 5 bases and the J gene lost 0 bases, with 13 bases spanning the gap. CDR1 is LNHNV and CDR2 is YYDKDF in the germline V gene (reference sequence). The CDR3 region is CATSEGGDMNTEAFF. CDR3 sequence (DNA): TGTGCCACCAGCGAAGGGGGGGATATGAACACTGAAGCTTTCTTT.

CDR3 nucleotides: TGTGCCTGGAGTAAAGGGGCAGGGCCCCCTGAAGCTTTCTTT. It codes for CAWSKGAGPPEAFF. The chain links TRBV30 to TRBJ1-1, with D perhaps matching TRBD1 (5 bases). Germline loops: CDR1 GTSNPN, CDR2 SVGIG (reference sequence). The CDR3 is made up of 14 amino acids. V lost 2 bases and J lost 6, with 16 bases in between.

The J gene is TRBJ2-5, the V gene TRBV27; the D gene is possibly TRBD1 (5 bases). TRBJ2-7 matches the DNA end more closely, so the J call is doubtful. Germline V gives CDR1 MNHEY, CDR2 SMNVEV (reference sequence). This CDR3 spans 14 amino acids. DNA for the CDR3: TGTGCCAGCAGTCCGAGAGGACAAGCCTACGAGCAGTACTTC. It codes for CASSPRGQAYEQYF.

The chain employs TRBV28 and TRBJ2-7, with TRBD1 identical over 9 bases. In germline, CDR1 is MDHEN, CDR2 SYDVKM. The ends lost 4 bases at V and 2 bases at J; junction bases unmatched: 18. The CDR3 extends over 19 amino acids. The CDR3 sequence is CASSSTWTGARHTAYEQYF. As DNA, the CDR3 is TGTGCCAGCAGTTCGACATGGACAGGGGCTCGACATACTGCCTACGAGCAGTACTTC. Variable domain in full (rest from reference TRBV28 and TRBJ2-7): DVKVTQSSRYLVKRTGEKVFLECVQDMDHENMFWYRQDPGLGLRLIYFSYDVKMKEKGDIPEGYSVSREKKERFSLILESASTNQTSMYLCASSSTWTGARHTAYEQYFGPGTRLTVT.

The chain joins TRBV4-1 to TRBJ2-7; 8 positions match TRBD1. V lost 3 bases, J lost 4 bases, and 5 bases stayed unmatched. The CDR3 length is 14 residues. From germline, CDR1 is MGHRA and CDR2 YSYEKL. The CDR3 region has the DNA TGCGCCAGCAGCCACCAACAGGGGGAGTACGAGCAGTACTTC. This translates into CASSHQQGEYEQYF.

J is TRBJ2-3 and V is TRBV9, with a possible D match to TRBD2 (6 bases). Germline V gene lookup returns CDR1 SGDLS and CDR2 YYNGEE. The CDR3 has 14 residues. Trimming took 2 bases from V and 4 from J, leaving 11 bases between them. The CDR3 region is CASSVSSEADTQYF. CDR3 DNA: TGTGCCAGCAGCGTGTCTAGCGAGGCAGATACGCAGTATTTT.

This chain connects TRBV5-4 to TRBJ1-6; D uncertain. The V gene lost 3 bases and the J gene lost 6 bases, with 4 bases spanning the gap. The CDR3 has 12 amino acids. Germline CDR1 and CDR2: SGHNT and YYREEE (reference sequence). The CDR3 region is CASSSINSPLHF. The CDR3 coding sequence is TGTGCCAGCAGCTCTATTAATTCACCCCTCCACTTT.

This chain's CDR3 is CASRRRGANSYEQYF. CDR3 nucleotide sequence: TGCGCCAGCAGACGGCGGGGGGCCAATTCCTACGAGCAGTACTTC. The gene calls are TRBV4-1 and TRBJ2-5; TRBD2 matches 8 bases. With the DNA end fitting TRBJ2-7 better, the J assignment may be wrong. The germline CDR1 and CDR2 sequences are MGHRA and YSYEKL. The CDR3 runs to 15 residues.